This T cell receptor (beta chain) was identified in a study of regulatory T cells in long-lasting Graves disease. Whole-study context: Graves' cases, newly diagnosed, had used antithyroid drugs under 3 months.

On this clonotype itself: Its specificity is not known.

Through Arm-PCR of CDR3 regions and iRepertoire HTBI primers, TCR beta libraries were built. TCRdb processed the multiplex PCR reads anew with MiXCR; each CDR3 protein has one entry. The table records 350,000 to 550,000 distinct CDR3 sequences, 11% to 15% of them present only once. Time point indicated: newly diagnosed GD, antithyroid drugs for less than 3 months. RNA from PBMCs was the source of the TCR library. Findings of the study overall: The analysis examined peripheral blood only and excluded thyroid tissue.

V was clipped by 3 bases and J by 2 bases, with 20 bases between them. The V gene's germline CDR1 is LNHDA and CDR2 SQIVND (reference sequence). The CDR3 runs 18 residues. These data were also filed under a second study, of T cells in Graves' hyperthyroidism and ophthalmopathy. From that paper: The TCR CDR3 first-round RT-PCR relied on the HTBI primer set.

The source was peripheral blood mononuclear cells (PBMCs), collected at new diagnosis, from a patient treated with antithyroid drugs. This clonotype was sampled from a woman aged 45-60 years with Graves disease. This sequence joins TRBV19 and TRBJ1-5; D remains ambiguous. As DNA, the CDR3 is TGTGCCAGTAGTATTATCGGTTTAGGAAGGGTTGGCAATCAGCCCCAGCATTTT. Amino acid sequence: CASSIIGLGRVGNQPQHF. Supplemented by reference TRBV19 and TRBJ1-5, the full variable domain reads DGGITQSPKYLFRKEGQNVTLSCEQNLNHDAMYWYRQDPGQGLRLIYYSQIVNDFQKGDIAEGYSVSREKKESFPLTVTSAQKNPTAFYLCASSIIGLGRVGNQPQHFGDGTRLSIL.